These 7 T cell receptor beta chains share one sample of origin, sequenced in a study of CD8+ T cells in alopecia areata. Treatment noted: oral pan-JAK inhibitor, 5-10 mg twice daily. Extracted RNA was reverse transcribed, and the resulting cDNA served as sequencing template. TCRdb keeps only in-frame clones here, not all; method: immunoSEQ multiplex PCR. The table records about 74,000 clones, approximately 30% of them present only once. The material sequenced was CD8+ T cells sorted from blood, taken at week 4, from a patient treated with tofacitinib. The receptors originated from a human donor with alopecia areata.

The chain is built from TRBV9 and TRBJ2-3, with D unresolved. The CDR3 length is 14 residues. The ends were cut back, 3 bases at V and 4 bases at J, with 12 bases in the middle. Germline V lookup: CDR1 SGDLS, CDR2 YYNGEE. DNA for the CDR3: TGTGCCAGCAGCGGTAGGCAGTCTTCAGATACGCAGTATTTT. Its protein product is CASSGRQSSDTQYF.

Only a few counts were recorded for this clone. V is TRBV29-1 and J is TRBJ2-7; 12 positions match TRBD1. CDR1 SQVTM and CDR2 ANQGSEA come from the germline V gene. This CDR3 is built from 15 residues. With V trimmed by 2 bases and J by 5 bases, 7 bases remained unmatched. The CDR3 loop reads CSVEFRDRGRDEQYF. The CDR3 DNA reads TGCAGCGTTGAATTCCGGGACAGGGGGCGGGACGAGCAGTACTTC.

The chain has TRBV16 and TRBJ2-7; possible D gene TRBD2, 5 bases. The germline V gene has CDR1 KGHSY and CDR2 FQNENV. This CDR3 spans 13 amino acids. With 0 bases removed from V and 5 bases from J, the gap between germline ends came to 8 bases. The CDR3 loop is CASSQSLAHEQYF. For the CDR3, the DNA is TGTGCCAGCAGCCAATCTCTAGCCCACGAGCAGTACTTC.

This clone was seen only a few times. The sample has other DNA sequences that encode this CDR3 too. This chain links TRBV29-1 with TRBJ2-7; D unresolved. The CDR3 is 11 residues long. CDR1 is SQVTM, CDR2 ANQGSEA, per germline. Trimming took 4 bases from V and 0 from J, leaving 4 bases between them. CDR3 nucleotide sequence: TGCAGCGTTGGATCCTCCTACGAGCAGTACTTC. It translates to CSVGSSYEQYF.

The gene calls are TRBV30 and TRBJ2-7; the D call may be TRBD1 or TRBD2 (6 bases each). This CDR3 is 17 amino acids long. Germline V gene lookup returns CDR1 GTSNPN and CDR2 SVGIG (reference sequence). V was pared by 1 base and J by 1 base, with 20 bases between. CDR3 protein: CAWSGFWSGGGSYEQYF. The DNA of the CDR3 is TGTGCCTGGAGTGGGTTCTGGAGCGGAGGGGGGTCCTACGAGCAGTACTTC. Variable domain in full (rest from reference TRBV30 and TRBJ2-7): SQTIHQWPATLVQPVGSPLSLECTVEGTSNPNLYWYRQAAGRGLQLLFYSVGIGQISSEVPQNLSASRPQDRQFILSSKKLLLSDSGFYLCAWSGFWSGGGSYEQYFGPGTRLTVT.

The chain combines TRBV7-9 with TRBJ2-5; D unclear. CDR3 length: 13 residues. Trimming shortened V by 3 bases and J by 5 bases, and 10 bases separated the two germline ends. Germline lookup yields CDR1 SEHNR and CDR2 FQNEAQ (reference sequence). CDR3 in DNA: TGTGCCAGCAGCTTGTGGTCCGGGGAGACCCAGTACTTC. Protein: CASSLWSGETQYF.

This clone was picked up a small number of times. The gene calls are TRBV6-1 and TRBJ1-2, with D possibly TRBD1 on 6 matching bases. Germline-derived CDR1 and CDR2 are MNHNS and SASEGT. The CDR3 covers 15 residues. V shed 2 bases and J shed 2 bases, with 12 bases lying between them. CDR3 sequence (DNA): TGTGCCAGCAGTGAACTGGGGGGCGTCAACTATGGCTACACCTTC. It is translated as CASSELGGVNYGYTF.